The 16 T cell receptor beta chains listed next were all sequenced from one sample in a study of T cells expressing NK-cell markers. TCRdb re-called the 5' RACE reads, yielding one record per CDR3 amino acid sequence without DNA. The sample table sets out 150,000 or so distinct CDR3 sequences. Sequenced: blood T cells: a sorted CD56 or NKG2C T cell subset, CD4+ or CD8+ T cells, or bulk PBMC T cells (not recorded which). These receptors all stem from a woman aged 50 to 65 in good health.

The chain recombines TRBV2 with TRBJ2-5; with no DNA, the TCRdb D assignment of TRBD1 cannot be verified. CDR3 length: 15 amino acids. Germline V CDR1 and CDR2: SNHLY, FYNNEI. CDR3 sequence: CASSDRPGTIKTQYF.

The V and J genes are TRBV6-1 and TRBJ2-2. In germline, CDR1 is MNHNS, CDR2 SASEGT. The CDR3 covers 17 residues. Here the CDR3 reads CASSEGRHRANTGELFF.

The rearrangement joins TRBV12-3 or TRBV12-4 to TRBJ2-1; the TCRdb D gene call, TRBD2, has no DNA to confirm it. The CDR3 has 14 residues. CDR3: CASSPSLAYNEQFF.

The chain links TRBV11-3 to TRBJ2-1. The CDR3 loop spans 11 amino acids. Germline loops: CDR1 SGHNT, CDR2 YENEEA. CDR3 sequence: CASSLLGEQFF.

The chain carries TRBV27 and TRBJ1-2. The germline V gene encodes CDR1 MNHEY and CDR2 SMNVEV (reference sequence). The CDR3 totals 13 residues. CDR3 region: CASSATLSRSYTF.

V and J are TRBV14 and TRBJ2-2. The V gene's germline CDR1 is SGHDN and CDR2 FVKESK. The CDR3 loop spans 13 amino acids. CDR3 residues: CASSPYMDGELFF.

This chain uses TRBV10-3 with TRBJ1-4. The CDR3 consists of 14 residues. CDR1 and CDR2 (germline): ENHRY, SYGVKD. CDR3 sequence: CAIGLQGEDEKLFF.

The chain links TRBV9 to TRBJ1-1; there is no DNA to check the TCRdb D call of TRBD1. The CDR3 is made up of 12 amino acids. The V gene's germline CDR1 is SGDLS and CDR2 YYNGEE. CDR3 residues: CASSSRDDEAFF.

This chain joins TRBV4-1 and TRBJ2-3; there is no DNA to check the TCRdb D call of TRBD2. Per germline, CDR1 MGHRA and CDR2 YSYEKL. This CDR3 has 14 residues. The CDR3 region is CASSQEGGPDTQYF.

The chain employs TRBV24-1 and TRBJ2-1; TCRdb outputs TRBD2, but without DNA this stays unchecked. There are 17 residues in the CDR3. The germline CDR1 and CDR2 sequences are KGHDR and SFDVKD. CDR3 region: CATSDIGALAGGNEQFF.

The rearrangement uses TRBV13 and TRBJ1-5. CDR1 is PRHDT and CDR2 is FYEKMQ in the germline V gene (reference sequence). The CDR3 spans 14 residues. CDR3 sequence: CASSSRRYNQPQHF.

This chain uses TRBV2 with TRBJ1-5. This CDR3 is built from 15 residues. Germline lookup yields CDR1 SNHLY and CDR2 FYNNEI. This CDR3 reads CASTFRGPGNQPQHF.

The V gene is TRBV7-8, the J gene TRBJ2-1; TCRdb calls TRBD1, which cannot be checked without DNA. CDR3 length: 17 amino acids. Germline V gene sequence: CDR1 SGHVS, CDR2 FQNEAQ. Here the CDR3 reads CASSLDDRTGGKNEQFF.

This chain connects TRBV15 to TRBJ2-1; TCRdb lists TRBD1, though no DNA is available to test this call. CDR3 size: 16 residues. Germline CDR1 is LNHNV and CDR2 is YYDKDF (reference sequence). This CDR3 is CATSPHPGSGYNEQFF.

The chain combines TRBV6-2 or TRBV6-3 with TRBJ2-1; TCRdb's D call, TRBD2, is unchecked because there is no DNA. The CDR3 sequence is 13 residues long. Per germline, CDR1 MNHEY and CDR2 SVGEGT. This CDR3 is CASGASGTDEQFF.

This chain connects TRBV11-3 to TRBJ2-1. Germline V gene data show CDR1 as SGHNT and CDR2 as YENEEA. The CDR3 contains 14 residues. The CDR3: CASSSRPIYNEQFF. The entire variable domain, with the rest obtained from reference TRBV11-3 and TRBJ2-1, is as follows: EAGVVQSPRYKIIEKKQPVAFWCNPISGHNTLYWYLQNLGQGPELLIRYENEEAVDDSQLPKDRFSAERLKGVDSTLKIQPAELGDSAVYLCASSSRPIYNEQFFGPGTRLTVL.